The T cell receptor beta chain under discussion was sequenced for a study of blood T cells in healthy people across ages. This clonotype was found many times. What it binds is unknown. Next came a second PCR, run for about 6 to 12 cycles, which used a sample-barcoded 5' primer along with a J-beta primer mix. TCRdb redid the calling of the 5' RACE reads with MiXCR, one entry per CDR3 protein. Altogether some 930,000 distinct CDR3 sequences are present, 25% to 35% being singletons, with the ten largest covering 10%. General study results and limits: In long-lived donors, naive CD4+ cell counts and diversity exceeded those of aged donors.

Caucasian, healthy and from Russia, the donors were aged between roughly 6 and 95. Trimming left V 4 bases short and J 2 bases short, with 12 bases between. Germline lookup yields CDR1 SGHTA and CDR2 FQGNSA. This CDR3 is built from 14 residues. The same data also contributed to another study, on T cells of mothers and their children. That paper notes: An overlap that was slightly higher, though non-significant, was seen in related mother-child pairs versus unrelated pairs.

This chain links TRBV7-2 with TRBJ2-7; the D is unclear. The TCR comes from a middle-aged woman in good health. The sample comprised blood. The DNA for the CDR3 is TGTGCCAGCAGCTACCCGGGCGCGGCCTACGAGCAGTACTTC. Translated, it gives CASSYPGAAYEQYF.